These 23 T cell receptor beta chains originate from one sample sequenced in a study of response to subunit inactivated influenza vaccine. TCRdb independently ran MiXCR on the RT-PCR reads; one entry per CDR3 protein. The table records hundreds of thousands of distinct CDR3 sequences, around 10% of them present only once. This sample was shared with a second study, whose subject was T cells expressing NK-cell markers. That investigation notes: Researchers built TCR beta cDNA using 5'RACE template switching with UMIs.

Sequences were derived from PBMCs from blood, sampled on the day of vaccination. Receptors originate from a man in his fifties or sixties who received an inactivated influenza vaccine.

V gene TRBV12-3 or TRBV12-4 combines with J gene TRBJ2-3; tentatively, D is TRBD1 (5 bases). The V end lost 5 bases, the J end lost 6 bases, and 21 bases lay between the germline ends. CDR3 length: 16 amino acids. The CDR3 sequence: CASSRPSGALRDTQYF. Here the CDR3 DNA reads TGTGCCAGCAGTCGACCTAGTGGGGCCCTGCGGGATACGCAGTATTTT.

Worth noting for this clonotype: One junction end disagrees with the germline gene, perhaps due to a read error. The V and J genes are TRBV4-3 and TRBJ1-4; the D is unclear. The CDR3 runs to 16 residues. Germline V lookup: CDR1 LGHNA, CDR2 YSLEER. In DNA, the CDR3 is TGCGCCAGCGGCCAGAATATGCGGCTAAAAGGAGAAAAACTGTTTTTT. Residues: CASGQNMRLKGEKLFF.

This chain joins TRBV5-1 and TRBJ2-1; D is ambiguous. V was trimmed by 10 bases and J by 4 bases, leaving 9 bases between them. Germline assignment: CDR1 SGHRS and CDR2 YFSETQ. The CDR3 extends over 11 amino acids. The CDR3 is CALEGYNEQFF. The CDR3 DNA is TGCGCCTTAGAAGGGTACAATGAGCAGTTCTTC.

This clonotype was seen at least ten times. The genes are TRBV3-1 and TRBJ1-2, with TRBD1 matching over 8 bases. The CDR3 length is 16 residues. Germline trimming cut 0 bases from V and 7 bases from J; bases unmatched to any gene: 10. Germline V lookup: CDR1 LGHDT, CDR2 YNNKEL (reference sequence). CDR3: CASSQDQYPTGAGYTF. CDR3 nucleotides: TGTGCCAGCAGCCAAGATCAGTACCCGACAGGGGCTGGCTACACCTTC.

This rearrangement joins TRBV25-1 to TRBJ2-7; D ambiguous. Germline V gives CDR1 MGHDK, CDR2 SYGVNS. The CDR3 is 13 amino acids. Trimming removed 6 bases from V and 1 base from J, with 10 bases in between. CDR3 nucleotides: TGTGCCAGCAGGCCCCCCGGTTCCTACGAGCAGTACTTC. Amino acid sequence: CASRPPGSYEQYF.

CDR3 amino acids: CASSSVGGHDTGELFF. CDR3 nucleotides: TGTGCCAGCAGCTCCGTAGGGGGACACGACACCGGGGAGCTGTTTTTT. The chain is built from TRBV7-2 and TRBJ2-2, with D possibly being TRBD1 (6 bases). Germline V lookup: CDR1 SGHTA, CDR2 FQGNSA. V was trimmed by 4 bases and J by 3 bases, leaving 15 bases between them. The CDR3 extends over 16 amino acids.

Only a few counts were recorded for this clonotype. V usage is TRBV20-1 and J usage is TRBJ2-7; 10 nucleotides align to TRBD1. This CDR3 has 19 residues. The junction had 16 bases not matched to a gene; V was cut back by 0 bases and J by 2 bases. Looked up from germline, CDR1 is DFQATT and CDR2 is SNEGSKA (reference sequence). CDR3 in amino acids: CSARDQRQGARVPPYEQYF. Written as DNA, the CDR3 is TGCAGTGCTAGAGATCAACGACAGGGGGCGCGAGTTCCCCCCTACGAGCAGTACTTC.

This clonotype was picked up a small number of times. CDR3 sequence (DNA): TGTGCCAGTGCCGGGACAGTTAATTCACCCCTCCACTTT. This encodes CASAGTVNSPLHF. The genes are TRBV12-3 or TRBV12-4 and TRBJ1-6, with 7 bases that match TRBD1. The V and J ends lost 9 bases and 6 bases, in that order; junction bases with no gene match: 5. The CDR3 sequence is 13 residues long.

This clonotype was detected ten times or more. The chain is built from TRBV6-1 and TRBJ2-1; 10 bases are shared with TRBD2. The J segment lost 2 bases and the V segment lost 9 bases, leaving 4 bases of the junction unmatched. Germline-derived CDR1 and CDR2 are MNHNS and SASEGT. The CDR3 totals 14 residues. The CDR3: CASALAGAYNEQFF. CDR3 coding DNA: TGTGCCAGTGCTCTAGCGGGGGCCTACAATGAGCAGTTCTTC.

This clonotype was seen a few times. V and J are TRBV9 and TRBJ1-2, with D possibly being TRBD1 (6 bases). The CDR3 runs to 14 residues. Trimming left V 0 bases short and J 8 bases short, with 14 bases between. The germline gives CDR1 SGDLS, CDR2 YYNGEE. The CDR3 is CASSVEGGSLGYTF. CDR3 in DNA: TGTGCCAGCAGCGTAGAGGGGGGCAGTTTGGGCTACACCTTC.

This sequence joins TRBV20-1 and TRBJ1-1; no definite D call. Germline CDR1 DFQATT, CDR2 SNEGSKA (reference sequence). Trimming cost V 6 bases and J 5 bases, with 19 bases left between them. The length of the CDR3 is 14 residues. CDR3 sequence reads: CSATSGPIRTEAFF. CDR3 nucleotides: TGCAGTGCGACAAGCGGGCCCATACGGACTGAAGCTTTCTTT.

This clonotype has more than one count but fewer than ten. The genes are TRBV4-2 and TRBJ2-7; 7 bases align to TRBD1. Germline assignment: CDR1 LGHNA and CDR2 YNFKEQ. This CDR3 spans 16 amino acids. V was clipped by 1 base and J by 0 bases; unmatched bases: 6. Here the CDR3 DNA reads TGTGCCAGCAGCCAAGGGGCAGGGGGAAGCTCCTACGAGCAGTACTTC. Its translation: CASSQGAGGSSYEQYF.

The CDR3 nucleotides read TGTGCCAGCAGCTTAGGGGGGTACGGAAACACCATATATTTT. It encodes CASSLGGYGNTIYF. The rearrangement joins TRBV7-9 to TRBJ1-3; D is perhaps TRBD1 (5 bases). The CDR3 contains 14 residues. Germline lookup yields CDR1 SEHNR and CDR2 FQNEAQ (reference sequence). V was pared by 1 base and J by 4 bases, with 8 bases between.

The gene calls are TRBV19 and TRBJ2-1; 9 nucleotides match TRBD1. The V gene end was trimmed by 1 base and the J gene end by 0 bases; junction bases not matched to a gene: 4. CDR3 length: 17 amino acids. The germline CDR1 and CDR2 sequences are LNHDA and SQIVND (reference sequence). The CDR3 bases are TGTGCCAGTAGTATAGCTACAGGGGGCTCCTCCTACAATGAGCAGTTCTTC. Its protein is CASSIATGGSSYNEQFF.

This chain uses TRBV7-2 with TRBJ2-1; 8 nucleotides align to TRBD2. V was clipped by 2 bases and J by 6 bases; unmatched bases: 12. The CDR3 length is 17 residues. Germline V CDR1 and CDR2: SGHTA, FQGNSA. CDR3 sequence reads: CASSLQPGGLGRNEQFF. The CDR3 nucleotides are TGTGCCAGCAGCTTACAACCGGGAGGGCTTGGACGCAATGAGCAGTTCTTC. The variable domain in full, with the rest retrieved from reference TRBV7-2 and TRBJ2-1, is GAGVSQSPSNKVTEKGKDVELRCDPISGHTALYWYRQSLGQGLEFLIYFQGNSAPDKSGLPSDRFSAERTGGSVSTLTIQRTQQEDSAVYLCASSLQPGGLGRNEQFFGPGTRLTVL.

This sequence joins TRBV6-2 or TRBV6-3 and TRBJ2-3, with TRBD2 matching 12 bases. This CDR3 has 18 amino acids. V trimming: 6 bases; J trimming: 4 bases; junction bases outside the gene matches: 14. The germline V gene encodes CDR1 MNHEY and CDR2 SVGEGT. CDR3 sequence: CASRDPGLAGPDPDTQYF. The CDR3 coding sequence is TGTGCCAGCAGAGATCCGGGACTAGCGGGTCCTGACCCAGATACGCAGTATTTT.

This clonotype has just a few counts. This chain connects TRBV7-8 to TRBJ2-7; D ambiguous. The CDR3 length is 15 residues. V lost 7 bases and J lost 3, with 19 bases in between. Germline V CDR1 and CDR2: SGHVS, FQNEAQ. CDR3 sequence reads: CASTPYGERYYEQYF. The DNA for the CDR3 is TGTGCCAGCACCCCGTATGGGGAAAGGTACTACGAGCAGTACTTC.

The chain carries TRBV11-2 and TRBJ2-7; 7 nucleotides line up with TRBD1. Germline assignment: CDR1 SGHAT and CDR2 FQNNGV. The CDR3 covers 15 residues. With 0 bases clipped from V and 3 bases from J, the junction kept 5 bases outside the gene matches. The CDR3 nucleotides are TGTGCCAGCAGCTTAGAACTGGGACAGAACTACGAGCAGTACTTC. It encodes CASSLELGQNYEQYF.

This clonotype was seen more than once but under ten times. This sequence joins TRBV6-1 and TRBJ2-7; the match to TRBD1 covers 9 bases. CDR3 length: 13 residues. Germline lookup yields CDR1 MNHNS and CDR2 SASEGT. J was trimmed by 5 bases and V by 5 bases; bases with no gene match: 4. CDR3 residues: CASSPTGGNEQYF. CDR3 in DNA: TGTGCCAGCAGTCCCACAGGGGGCAACGAGCAGTACTTC.

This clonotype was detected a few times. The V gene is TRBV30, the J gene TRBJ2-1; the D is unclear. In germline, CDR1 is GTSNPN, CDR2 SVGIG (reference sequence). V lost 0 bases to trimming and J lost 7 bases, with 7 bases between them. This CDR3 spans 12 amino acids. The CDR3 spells CAWSVVGNEQFF. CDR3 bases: TGTGCCTGGAGTGTGGTGGGGAATGAGCAGTTCTTC.

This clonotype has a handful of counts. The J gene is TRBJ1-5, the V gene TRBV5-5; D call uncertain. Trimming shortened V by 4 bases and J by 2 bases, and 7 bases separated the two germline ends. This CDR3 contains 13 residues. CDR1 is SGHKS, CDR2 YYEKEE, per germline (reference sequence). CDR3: CASSRVGNQPQHF. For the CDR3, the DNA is TGTGCCAGCAGCAGGGTCGGCAATCAGCCCCAGCATTTT.

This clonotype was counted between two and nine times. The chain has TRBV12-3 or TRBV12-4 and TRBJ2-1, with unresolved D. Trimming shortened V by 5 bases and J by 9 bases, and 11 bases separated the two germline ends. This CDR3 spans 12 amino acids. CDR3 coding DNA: TGTGCCAGCAGTCCACAACTTGGTGAGCAGTTCTTC. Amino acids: CASSPQLGEQFF.

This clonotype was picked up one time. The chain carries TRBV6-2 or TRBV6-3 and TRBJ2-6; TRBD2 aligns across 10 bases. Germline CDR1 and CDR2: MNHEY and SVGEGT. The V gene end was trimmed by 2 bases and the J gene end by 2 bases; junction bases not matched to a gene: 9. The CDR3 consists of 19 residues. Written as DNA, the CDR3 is TGTGCCAGCAGTTACGGTGGACTAGCGGCGATCCCTGGGGCCAACGTCCTGACTTTC. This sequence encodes CASSYGGLAAIPGANVLTF.